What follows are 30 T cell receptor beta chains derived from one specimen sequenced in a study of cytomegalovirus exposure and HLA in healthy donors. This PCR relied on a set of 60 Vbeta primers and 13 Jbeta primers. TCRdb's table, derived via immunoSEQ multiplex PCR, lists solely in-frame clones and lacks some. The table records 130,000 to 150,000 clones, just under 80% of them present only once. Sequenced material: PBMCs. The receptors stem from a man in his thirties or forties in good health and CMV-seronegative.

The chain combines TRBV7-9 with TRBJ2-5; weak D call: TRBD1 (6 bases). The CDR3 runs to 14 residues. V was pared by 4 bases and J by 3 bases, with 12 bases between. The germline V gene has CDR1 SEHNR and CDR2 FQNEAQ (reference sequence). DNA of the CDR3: TGTGCCAGCAGCTCAGGACAGTCAGAAGAGACCCAGTACTTC. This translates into CASSSGQSEETQYF. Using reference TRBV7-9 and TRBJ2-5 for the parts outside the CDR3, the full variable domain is DTGVSQNPRHKITKRGQNVTFRCDPISEHNRLYWYRQTLGQGPEFLTYFQNEAQLEKSRLLSDRFSAERPKGSFSTLEIQRTEQGDSAMYLCASSSGQSEETQYFGPGTRLLVL.

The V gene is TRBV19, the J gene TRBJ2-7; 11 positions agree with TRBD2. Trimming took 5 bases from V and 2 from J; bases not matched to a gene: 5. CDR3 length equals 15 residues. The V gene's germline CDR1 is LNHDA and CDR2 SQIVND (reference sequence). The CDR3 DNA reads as TGTGCCAGTAGTTCGATAGCGGGAGGGCCCTACGAGCAGTACTTC. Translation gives CASSSIAGGPYEQYF.

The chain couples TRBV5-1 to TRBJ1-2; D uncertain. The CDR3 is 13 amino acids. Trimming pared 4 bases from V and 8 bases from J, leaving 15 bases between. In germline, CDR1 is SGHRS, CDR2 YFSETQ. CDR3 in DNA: TGCGCCAGCAGCCCTTCGAACGAGGAGGGCTACACCTTC. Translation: CASSPSNEEGYTF.

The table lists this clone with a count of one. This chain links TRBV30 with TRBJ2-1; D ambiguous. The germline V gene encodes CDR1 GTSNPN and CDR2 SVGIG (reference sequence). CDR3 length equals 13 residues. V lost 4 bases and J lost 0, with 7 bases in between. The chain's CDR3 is CAWTSSSYNEQFF. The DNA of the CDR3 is TGTGCCTGGACGTCGAGCTCCTACAATGAGCAGTTCTTC. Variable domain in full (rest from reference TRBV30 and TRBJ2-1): SQTIHQWPATLVQPVGSPLSLECTVEGTSNPNLYWYRQAAGRGLQLLFYSVGIGQISSEVPQNLSASRPQDRQFILSSKKLLLSDSGFYLCAWTSSSYNEQFFGPGTRLTVL.

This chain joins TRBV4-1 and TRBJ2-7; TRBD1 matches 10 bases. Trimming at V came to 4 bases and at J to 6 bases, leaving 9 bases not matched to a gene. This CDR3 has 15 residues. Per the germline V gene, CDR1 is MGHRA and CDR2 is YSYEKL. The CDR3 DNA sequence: TGCGCCAGCAGCCTACGACAGGGGGCATCGACCGAGCAGTACTTC. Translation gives CASSLRQGASTEQYF.

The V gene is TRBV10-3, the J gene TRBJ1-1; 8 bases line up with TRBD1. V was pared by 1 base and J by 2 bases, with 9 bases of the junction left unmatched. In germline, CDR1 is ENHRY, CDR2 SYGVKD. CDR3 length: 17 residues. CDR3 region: CAISELAGGFRNTEAFF. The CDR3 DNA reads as TGTGCCATCAGTGAGTTAGCAGGGGGCTTTCGTAACACTGAAGCTTTCTTT.

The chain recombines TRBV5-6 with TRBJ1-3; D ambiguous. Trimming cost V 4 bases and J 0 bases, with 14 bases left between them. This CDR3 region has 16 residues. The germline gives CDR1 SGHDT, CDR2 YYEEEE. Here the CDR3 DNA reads TGTGCCAGCAGCACTGACATCCTGAGCTCTGGAAACACCATATATTTT. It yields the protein CASSTDILSSGNTIYF.

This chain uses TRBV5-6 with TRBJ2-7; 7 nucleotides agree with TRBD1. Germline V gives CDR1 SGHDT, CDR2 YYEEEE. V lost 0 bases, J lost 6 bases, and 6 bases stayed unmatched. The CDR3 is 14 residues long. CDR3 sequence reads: CASSLGYRGREQYF. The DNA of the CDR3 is TGTGCCAGCAGCTTGGGCTACAGGGGACGCGAGCAGTACTTC.

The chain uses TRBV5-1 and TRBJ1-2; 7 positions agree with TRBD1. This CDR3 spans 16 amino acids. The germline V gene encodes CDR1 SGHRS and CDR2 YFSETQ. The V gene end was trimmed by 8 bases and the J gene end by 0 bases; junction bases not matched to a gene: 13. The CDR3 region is CASSTGQRVTNYGYTF. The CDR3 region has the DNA TGCGCCAGTAGCACGGGACAGCGAGTAACTAACTATGGCTACACCTTC. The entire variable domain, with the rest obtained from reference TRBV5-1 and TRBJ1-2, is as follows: KAGVTQTPRYLIKTRGQQVTLSCSPISGHRSVSWYQQTPGQGLQFLFEYFSETQRNKGNFPGRFSGRQFSNSRSEMNVSTLELGDSALYLCASSTGQRVTNYGYTFGSGTRLTVV.

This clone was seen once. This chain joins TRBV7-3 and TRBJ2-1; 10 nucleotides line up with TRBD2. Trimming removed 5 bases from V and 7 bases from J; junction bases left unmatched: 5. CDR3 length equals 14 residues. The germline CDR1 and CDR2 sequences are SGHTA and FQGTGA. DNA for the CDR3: TGTGCCAGCAGCCCGGGACTAGCGTTGAATGAGCAGTTCTTC. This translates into CASSPGLALNEQFF.

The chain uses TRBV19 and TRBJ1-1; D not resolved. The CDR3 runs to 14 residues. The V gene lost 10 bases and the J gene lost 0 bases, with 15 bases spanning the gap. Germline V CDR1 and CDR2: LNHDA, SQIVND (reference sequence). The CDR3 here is CATTPGGLNTEAFF. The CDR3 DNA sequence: TGTGCCACCACCCCCGGCGGATTGAACACTGAAGCTTTCTTT.

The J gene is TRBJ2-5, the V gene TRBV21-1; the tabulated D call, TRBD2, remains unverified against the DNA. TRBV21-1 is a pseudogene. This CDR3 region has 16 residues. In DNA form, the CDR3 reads TGTGCCAGCAGCAAAGAACGGAGGGGTCGCCAAGAGACCCAGTACTTC. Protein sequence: CASSKERRGRQETQYF.

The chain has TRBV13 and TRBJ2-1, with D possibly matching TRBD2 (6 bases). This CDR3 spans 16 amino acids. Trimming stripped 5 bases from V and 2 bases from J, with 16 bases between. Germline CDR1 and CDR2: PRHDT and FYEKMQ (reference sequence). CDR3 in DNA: TGTGCCAGCAGCCTCCTCAGGCGGGACCCCTACAATGAGCAGTTCTTC. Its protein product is CASSLLRRDPYNEQFF.

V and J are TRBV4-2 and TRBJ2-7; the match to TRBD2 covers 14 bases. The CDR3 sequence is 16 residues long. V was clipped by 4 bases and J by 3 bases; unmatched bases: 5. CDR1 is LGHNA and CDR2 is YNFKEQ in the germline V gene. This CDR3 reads CASSRRLAGGIYEQYF. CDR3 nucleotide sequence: TGTGCCAGCAGCCGCCGACTAGCGGGAGGGATCTACGAGCAGTACTTC.

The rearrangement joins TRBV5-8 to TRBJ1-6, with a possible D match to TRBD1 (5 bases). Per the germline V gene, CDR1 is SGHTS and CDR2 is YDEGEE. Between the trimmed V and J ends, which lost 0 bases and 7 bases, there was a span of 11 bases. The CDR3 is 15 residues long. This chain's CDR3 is CASSLARGSNSPLHF. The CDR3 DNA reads TGTGCCAGCAGCTTGGCTCGGGGGTCGAATTCACCCCTCCACTTT.

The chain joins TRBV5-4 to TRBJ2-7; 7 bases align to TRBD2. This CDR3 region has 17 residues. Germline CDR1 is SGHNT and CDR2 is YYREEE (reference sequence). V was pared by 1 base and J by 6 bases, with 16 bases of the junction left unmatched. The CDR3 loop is CASSLPAGWGGAGEQYF. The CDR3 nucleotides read TGTGCCAGCAGCTTGCCGGCGGGCTGGGGAGGGGCCGGCGAGCAGTACTTC.

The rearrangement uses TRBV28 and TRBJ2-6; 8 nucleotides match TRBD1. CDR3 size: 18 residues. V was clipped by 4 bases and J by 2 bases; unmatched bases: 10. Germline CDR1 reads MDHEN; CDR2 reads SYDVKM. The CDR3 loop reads CASSSRRAGGAGANVLTF. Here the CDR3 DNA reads TGTGCCAGCAGTTCCCGAAGGGCAGGGGGCGCTGGGGCCAACGTCCTGACTTTC.

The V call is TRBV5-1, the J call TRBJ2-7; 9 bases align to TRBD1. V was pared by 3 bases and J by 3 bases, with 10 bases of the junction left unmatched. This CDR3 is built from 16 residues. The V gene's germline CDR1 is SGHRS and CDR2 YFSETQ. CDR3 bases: TGCGCCAGCAGCTCAAATACCGGGACAGGGTACTACGAGCAGTACTTC. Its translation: CASSSNTGTGYYEQYF.

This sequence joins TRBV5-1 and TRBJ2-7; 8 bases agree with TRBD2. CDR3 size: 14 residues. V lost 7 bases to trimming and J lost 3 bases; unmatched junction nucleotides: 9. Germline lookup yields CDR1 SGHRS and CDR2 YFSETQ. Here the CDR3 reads CASRLTSGFYEQYF. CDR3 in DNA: TGCGCCAGCCGATTAACTAGCGGATTCTACGAGCAGTACTTC.

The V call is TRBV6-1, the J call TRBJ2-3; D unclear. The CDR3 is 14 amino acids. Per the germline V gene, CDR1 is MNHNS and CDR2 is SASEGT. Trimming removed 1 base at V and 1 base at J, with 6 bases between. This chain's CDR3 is CASSEGAGTDTQYF. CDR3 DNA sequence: TGTGCCAGCAGTGAAGGGGCAGGCACAGATACGCAGTATTTT.

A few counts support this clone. The DNA for the CDR3 is TGTGCCAGCAGAAGCCAAGGACAGTCCATGGGTGAAGCTTTCTTT. Protein product: CASRSQGQSMGEAFF. The chain has TRBV6-5 and TRBJ1-1; D is perhaps TRBD1 (6 bases). The CDR3 totals 15 residues. Germline V gives CDR1 MNHEY, CDR2 SVGAGI. Trimming left V 6 bases short and J 7 bases short, with 21 bases between.

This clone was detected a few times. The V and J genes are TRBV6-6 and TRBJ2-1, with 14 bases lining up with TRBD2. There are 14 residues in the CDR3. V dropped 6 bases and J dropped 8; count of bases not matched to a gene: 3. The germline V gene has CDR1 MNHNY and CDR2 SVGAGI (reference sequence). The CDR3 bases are TGTGCCAGCAGGACTAGCGGGGGGGGCCATGAGCAGTTCTTC. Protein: CASRTSGGGHEQFF.

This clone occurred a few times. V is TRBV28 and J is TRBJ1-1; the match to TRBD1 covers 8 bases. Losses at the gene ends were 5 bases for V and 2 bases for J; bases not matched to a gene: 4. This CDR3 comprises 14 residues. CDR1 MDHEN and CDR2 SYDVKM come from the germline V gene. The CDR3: CASSPTGGNTEAFF. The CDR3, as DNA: TGTGCCAGCAGTCCTACAGGGGGAAACACTGAAGCTTTCTTT. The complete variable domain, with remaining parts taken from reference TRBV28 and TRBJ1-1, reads DVKVTQSSRYLVKRTGEKVFLECVQDMDHENMFWYRQDPGLGLRLIYFSYDVKMKEKGDIPEGYSVSREKKERFSLILESASTNQTSMYLCASSPTGGNTEAFFGQGTRLTVV.

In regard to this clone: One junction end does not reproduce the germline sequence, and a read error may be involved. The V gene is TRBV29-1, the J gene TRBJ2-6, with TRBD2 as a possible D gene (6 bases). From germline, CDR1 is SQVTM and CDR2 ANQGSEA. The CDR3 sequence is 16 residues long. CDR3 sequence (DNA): TGCAGCGTTGAATTCGGAGGGAGCTCTGGGGCCAACGTCCTGGCTTTC. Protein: CSVEFGGSSGANVLAF.

CDR3 in DNA: TGTGCCAGCAGTTTTGCTAGCGGGGGGCCGAGCGAGCAGTACTTC. This codes for CASSFASGGPSEQYF. V gene TRBV27 combines with J gene TRBJ2-7; TRBD2 matches at 11 bases. The germline V gene has CDR1 MNHEY and CDR2 SMNVEV (reference sequence). The length of the CDR3 is 15 residues. J was trimmed by 6 bases and V by 3 bases; bases with no gene match: 7.

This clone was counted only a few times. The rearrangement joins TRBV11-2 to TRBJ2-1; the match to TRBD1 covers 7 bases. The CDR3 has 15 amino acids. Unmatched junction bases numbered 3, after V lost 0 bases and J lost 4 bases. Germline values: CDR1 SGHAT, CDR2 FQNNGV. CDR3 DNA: TGTGCCAGCAGCTTAGAGGGACAGCGATACAATGAGCAGTTCTTC. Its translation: CASSLEGQRYNEQFF.

For the CDR3, the DNA is TGCGCCAGCAGCTTGGGGGGGACAGGGTGGGCCTATGGCTACACCTTC. Its protein is CASSLGGTGWAYGYTF. The rearrangement joins TRBV5-1 to TRBJ1-2; TRBD1 aligns across 9 bases. The CDR3 extends over 16 amino acids. J was trimmed by 4 bases and V by 0 bases; bases with no gene match: 7. Germline values: CDR1 SGHRS, CDR2 YFSETQ.

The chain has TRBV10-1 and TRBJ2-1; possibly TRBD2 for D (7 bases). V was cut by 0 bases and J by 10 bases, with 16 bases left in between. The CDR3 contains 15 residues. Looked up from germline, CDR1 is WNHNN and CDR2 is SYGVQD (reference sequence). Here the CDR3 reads CASSESEGGGREQFF. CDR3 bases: TGCGCCAGCAGTGAGTCAGAAGGGGGGGGTCGAGAGCAGTTCTTC.

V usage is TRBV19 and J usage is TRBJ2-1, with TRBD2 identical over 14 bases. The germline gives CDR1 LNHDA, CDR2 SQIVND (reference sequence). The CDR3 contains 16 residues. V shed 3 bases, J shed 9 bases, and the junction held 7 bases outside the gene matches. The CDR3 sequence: CASSIVTSGRAVEQFF. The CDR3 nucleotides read TGTGCCAGTAGTATTGTGACTAGCGGGAGGGCCGTTGAGCAGTTCTTC.

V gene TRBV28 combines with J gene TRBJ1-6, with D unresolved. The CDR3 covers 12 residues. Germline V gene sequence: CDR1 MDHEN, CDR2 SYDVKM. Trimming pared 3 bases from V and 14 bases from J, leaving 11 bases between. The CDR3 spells CASSFQDFALHF. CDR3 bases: TGTGCCAGCAGTTTCCAGGACTTCGCCCTCCACTTT.